The following is a T cell receptor (beta chain) sequence with its context. Its antigen remains unknown. The data were taken from a study of blood T cells in healthy people across ages. With a J-beta primer mix and a sample-barcoded 5' primer, a second PCR ran about 7 to 12 cycles. TCRdb independently ran MiXCR on the 5' RACE reads; one entry per CDR3 protein. The sample consists of 650,000 or so distinct CDR3 sequences, 52% of them appearing once. General study findings and limits: The fall in TCR beta diversity per million T cells was roughly linear with age.

Input material: blood. This TCR came from a woman older than 75 in good health.

The CDR3 here is CASSLAAGYTGELFF. CDR3 DNA: TGCGCCAGCAGCTTGGCGGCGGGGTATACCGGGGAGCTGTTTTTT. V and J are TRBV5-1 and TRBJ2-2, with D possibly TRBD2 on 6 matching bases. There are 15 residues in the CDR3. The germline V gene encodes CDR1 SGHRS and CDR2 YFSETQ. With 0 bases removed from V and 5 bases from J, the gap between germline ends came to 11 bases.